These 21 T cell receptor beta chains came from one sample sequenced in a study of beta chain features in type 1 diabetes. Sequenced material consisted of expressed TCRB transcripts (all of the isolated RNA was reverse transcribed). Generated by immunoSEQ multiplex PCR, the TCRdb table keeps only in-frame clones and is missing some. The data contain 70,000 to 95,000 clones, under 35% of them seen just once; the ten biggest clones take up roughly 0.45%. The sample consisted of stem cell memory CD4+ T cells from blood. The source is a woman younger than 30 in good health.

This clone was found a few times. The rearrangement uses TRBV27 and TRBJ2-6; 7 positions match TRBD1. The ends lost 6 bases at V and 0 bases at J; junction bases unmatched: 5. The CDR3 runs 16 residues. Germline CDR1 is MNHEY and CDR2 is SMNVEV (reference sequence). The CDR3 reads CASRPGQTSGANVLTF. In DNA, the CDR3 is TGTGCCAGCAGACCGGGACAGACCTCTGGGGCCAACGTCCTGACTTTC.

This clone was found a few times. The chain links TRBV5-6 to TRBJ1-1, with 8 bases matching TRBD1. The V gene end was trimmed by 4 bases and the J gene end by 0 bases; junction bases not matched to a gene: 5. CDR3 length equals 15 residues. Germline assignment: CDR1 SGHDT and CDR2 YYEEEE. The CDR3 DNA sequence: TGTGCCAGCAGCGCCGACAGGGGTCTGAACACTGAAGCTTTCTTT. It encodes CASSADRGLNTEAFF.

CDR3 nucleotides: TGTGCCAGCTCACACGGGACAGTTAATGAAAAACTGTTTTTT. Protein: CASSHGTVNEKLFF. The J gene is TRBJ1-4, the V gene TRBV6-1; 7 bases map to TRBD1. From germline, CDR1 is MNHNS and CDR2 SASEGT. The V gene end was trimmed by 8 bases and the J gene end by 4 bases; junction bases not matched to a gene: 7. The CDR3 is 14 amino acids.

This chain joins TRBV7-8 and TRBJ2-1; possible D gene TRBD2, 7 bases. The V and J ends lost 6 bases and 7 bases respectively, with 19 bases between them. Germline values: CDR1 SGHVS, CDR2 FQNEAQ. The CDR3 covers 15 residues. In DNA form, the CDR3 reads TGTGCCAGCAGTCTCTCAACGGGGGGCTGGAATGAGCAGTTCTTC. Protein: CASSLSTGGWNEQFF.

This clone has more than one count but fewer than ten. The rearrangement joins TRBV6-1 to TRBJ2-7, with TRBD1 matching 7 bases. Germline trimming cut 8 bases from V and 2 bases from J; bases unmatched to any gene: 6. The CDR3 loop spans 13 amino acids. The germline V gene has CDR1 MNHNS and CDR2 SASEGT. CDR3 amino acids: CASLYGQAYEQYF. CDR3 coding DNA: TGTGCCAGCCTATACGGACAGGCCTACGAGCAGTACTTC.

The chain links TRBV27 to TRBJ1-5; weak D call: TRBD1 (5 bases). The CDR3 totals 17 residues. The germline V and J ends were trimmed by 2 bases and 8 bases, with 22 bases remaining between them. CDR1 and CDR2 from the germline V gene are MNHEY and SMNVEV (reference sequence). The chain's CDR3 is CASSLVYRQLISEPQHF. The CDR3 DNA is TGTGCCAGCAGTTTAGTCTACCGACAGCTTATTTCCGAGCCCCAGCATTTT.

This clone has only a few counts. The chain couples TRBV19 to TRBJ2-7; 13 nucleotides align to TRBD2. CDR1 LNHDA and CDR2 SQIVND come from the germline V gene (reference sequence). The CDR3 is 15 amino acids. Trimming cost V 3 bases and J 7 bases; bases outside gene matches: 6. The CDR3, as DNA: TGTGCCAGTAGTATCGGACTAGCGGGAGCCCATGAGCAGTACTTC. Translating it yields CASSIGLAGAHEQYF.

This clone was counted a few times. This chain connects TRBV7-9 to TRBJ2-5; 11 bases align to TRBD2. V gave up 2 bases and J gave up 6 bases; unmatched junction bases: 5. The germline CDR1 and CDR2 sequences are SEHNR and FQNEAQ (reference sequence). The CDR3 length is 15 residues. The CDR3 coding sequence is TGTGCCAGCAGCTTATTAGCGGGGGGGCTGAAGACCCAGTACTTC. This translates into CASSLLAGGLKTQYF.

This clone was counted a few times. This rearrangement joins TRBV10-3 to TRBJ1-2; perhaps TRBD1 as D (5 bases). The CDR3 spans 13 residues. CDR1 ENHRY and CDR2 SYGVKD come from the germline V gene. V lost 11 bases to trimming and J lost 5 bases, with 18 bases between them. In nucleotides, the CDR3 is TGTGCCTCCGTCTCCGTCCAGGGATATGGCTACACCTTC. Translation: CASVSVQGYGYTF.

CDR3 amino acids: CASSYFGTGNEKLFF. Here the CDR3 DNA reads TGTGCCAGCAGTTATTTCGGGACAGGGAATGAAAAACTGTTTTTT. The V gene is TRBV6-5, the J gene TRBJ1-4; 9 nucleotides match TRBD1. J gave up 5 bases and V 3 bases, and 4 bases lay outside the gene matches. Germline V gives CDR1 MNHEY, CDR2 SVGAGI. The CDR3 length is 15 residues.

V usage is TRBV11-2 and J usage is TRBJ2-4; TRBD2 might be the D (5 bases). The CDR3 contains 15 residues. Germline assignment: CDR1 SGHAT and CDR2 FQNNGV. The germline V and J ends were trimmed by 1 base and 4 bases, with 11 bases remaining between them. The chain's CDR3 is CASSLGAPGKNIQYF. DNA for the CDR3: TGTGCCAGCAGCTTAGGGGCGCCGGGGAAAAACATTCAGTACTTC.

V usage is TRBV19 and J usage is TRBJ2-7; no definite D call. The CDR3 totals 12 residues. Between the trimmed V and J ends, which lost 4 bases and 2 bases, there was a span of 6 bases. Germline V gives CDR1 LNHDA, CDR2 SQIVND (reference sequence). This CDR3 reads CASSNLAYEQYF. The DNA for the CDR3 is TGTGCCAGTAGTAATCTAGCCTACGAGCAGTACTTC.

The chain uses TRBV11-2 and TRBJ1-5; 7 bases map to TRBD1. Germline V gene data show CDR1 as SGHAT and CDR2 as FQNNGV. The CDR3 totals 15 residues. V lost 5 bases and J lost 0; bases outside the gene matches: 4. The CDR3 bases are TGTGCCAGCAGCCCGACAGGGAATAGCAATCAGCCCCAGCATTTT. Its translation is CASSPTGNSNQPQHF.

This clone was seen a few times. CDR3 DNA: TGTGCCAGCAGCCGGAACCCAGGGGGCGGCTACACCTTC. It translates to CASSRNPGGGYTF. The chain uses TRBV6-5 and TRBJ1-2; 8 bases align to TRBD1. J was trimmed by 8 bases and V by 6 bases; bases with no gene match: 8. This CDR3 comprises 13 residues. In germline, CDR1 is MNHEY, CDR2 SVGAGI.

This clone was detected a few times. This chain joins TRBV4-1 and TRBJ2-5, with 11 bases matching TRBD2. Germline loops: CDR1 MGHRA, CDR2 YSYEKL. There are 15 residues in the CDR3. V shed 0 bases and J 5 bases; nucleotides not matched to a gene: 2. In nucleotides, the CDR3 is TGCGCCAGCAGCCAAGAGGCTAGCGGGGGGGAGACCCAGTACTTC. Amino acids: CASSQEASGGETQYF.

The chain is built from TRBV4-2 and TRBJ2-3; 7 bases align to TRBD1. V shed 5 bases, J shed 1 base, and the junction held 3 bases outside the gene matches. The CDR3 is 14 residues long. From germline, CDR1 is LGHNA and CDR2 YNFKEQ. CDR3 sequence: CASSLTGGTDTQYF. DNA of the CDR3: TGTGCCAGCAGCTTAACAGGGGGCACAGATACGCAGTATTTT.

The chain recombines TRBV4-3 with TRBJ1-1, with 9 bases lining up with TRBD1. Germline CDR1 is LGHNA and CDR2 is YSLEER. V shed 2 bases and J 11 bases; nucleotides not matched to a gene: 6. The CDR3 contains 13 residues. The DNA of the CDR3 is TGCGCCAGCAGCCAACACCGGGACAGGGTCGCTTTCTTT. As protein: CASSQHRDRVAFF.

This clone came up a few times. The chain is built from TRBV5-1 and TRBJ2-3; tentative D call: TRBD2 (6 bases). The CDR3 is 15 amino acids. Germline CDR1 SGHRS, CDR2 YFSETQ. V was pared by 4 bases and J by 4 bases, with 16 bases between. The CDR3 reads CASSVGGPGADTQYF. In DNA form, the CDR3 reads TGCGCCAGCAGCGTCGGGGGACCCGGGGCAGATACGCAGTATTTT.

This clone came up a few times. The CDR3: CASSKGQITDTQYF. The CDR3 DNA follows: TGTGCCAGCAGCAAAGGACAGATCACAGATACGCAGTATTTT. The rearrangement joins TRBV7-9 to TRBJ2-3; D might be TRBD1 (6 bases). Trimming pared 5 bases from V and 2 bases from J, leaving 11 bases between. Germline V gene sequence: CDR1 SEHNR, CDR2 FQNEAQ (reference sequence). The CDR3 consists of 14 residues.

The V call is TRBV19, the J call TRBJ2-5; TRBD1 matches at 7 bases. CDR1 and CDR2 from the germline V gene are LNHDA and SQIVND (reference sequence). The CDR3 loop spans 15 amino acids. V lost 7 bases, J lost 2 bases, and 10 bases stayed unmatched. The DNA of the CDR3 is TGTGCCAGTAACCCCGGGGACAGACGACAAGAGACCCAGTACTTC. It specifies CASNPGDRRQETQYF. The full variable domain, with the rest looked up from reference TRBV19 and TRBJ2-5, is DGGITQSPKYLFRKEGQNVTLSCEQNLNHDAMYWYRQDPGQGLRLIYYSQIVNDFQKGDIAEGYSVSREKKESFPLTVTSAQKNPTAFYLCASNPGDRRQETQYFGPGTRLLVL.

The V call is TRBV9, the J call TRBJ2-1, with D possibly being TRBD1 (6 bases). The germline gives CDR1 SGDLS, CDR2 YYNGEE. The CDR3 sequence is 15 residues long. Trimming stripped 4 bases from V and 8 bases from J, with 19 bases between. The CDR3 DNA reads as TGTGCCAGCAGCCCGCTTCAGGGGTTCACGGATGAGCAGTTCTTC. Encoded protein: CASSPLQGFTDEQFF.